Only a few counts were recorded for the clone carrying this T cell receptor beta chain. What it binds is not known. The data derive from a study of response to subunit inactivated influenza vaccine. The CDR3 totals 16 residues. Losses at the gene ends were 4 bases for V and 7 bases for J; bases not matched to a gene: 8. Per germline, CDR1 SGHRS and CDR2 YFSETQ. Findings and limits, study-wide: That few new T cells are recruited by each seasonal influenza vaccination was the authors' suggestion.

TCRdb redid the calling of the RT-PCR reads with MiXCR, one entry per CDR3 protein. Counted here are approximately 500,000 distinct CDR3 sequences, roughly 13% occurring once; the ten biggest clones make up around 13%. This receptor was obtained from a man aged 50 or older who received an inactivated influenza vaccine. The source material was PBMCs from blood, sampled 35 to 45 days after vaccination. The V call is TRBV5-1, the J call TRBJ2-2; TRBD2 matches at 12 bases. CDR3 amino acids: CASSPVTSGSGGELFF. The CDR3 nucleotides read TGCGCCAGCAGCCCAGTGACTAGCGGGAGCGGCGGGGAGCTGTTTTTT.